The 31 T cell receptor beta chains below all came from one sample that was sequenced in a study of control samples from healthy donors and cancer patients. Repertoires were generated with immunoSEQ multiplex PCR, while TCRdb's copy carries only in-frame clones and drops some. The sample carries around 94,000 clones, about 86% recorded once. The sequenced material came from blood. These receptors were taken from a woman in her forties or fifties in good health.

The chain joins TRBV11-2 to TRBJ1-1; possible D gene TRBD1, 5 bases. The CDR3 has 15 amino acids. Trimming left V 0 bases short and J 3 bases short, with 11 bases between. Germline V CDR1 and CDR2: SGHAT, FQNNGV. The CDR3 loop is CASSLDLGGDTEAFF. CDR3 DNA sequence: TGTGCCAGCAGCTTAGATCTGGGAGGGGACACTGAAGCTTTCTTT.

V and J are TRBV15 and TRBJ2-1; TRBD1 is a possible D gene (6 bases). The CDR3 runs 16 residues. The germline V gene has CDR1 LNHNV and CDR2 YYDKDF (reference sequence). V was cut by 0 bases and J by 6 bases, with 15 bases left in between. DNA of the CDR3: TGTGCCACCAGCAGAGATCGGGTCAGGGGCGGCAATGAGCAGTTCTTC. Residues: CATSRDRVRGGNEQFF.

This clone has a handful of counts. The genes are TRBV6-5 and TRBJ2-1; D is possibly TRBD2 (5 bases). V lost 5 bases, J lost 7 bases, and 12 bases lay in between. This CDR3 has 13 residues. Germline V lookup: CDR1 MNHEY, CDR2 SVGAGI. Here the CDR3 DNA reads TGTGCCAGCAGTAACCAGGACTGGAATGAGCAGTTCTTC. Translated, it gives CASSNQDWNEQFF.

This sequence joins TRBV2 and TRBJ2-4; tentatively, D is TRBD1 (6 bases). Between the trimmed V and J ends, which lost 6 bases and 8 bases, there was a span of 17 bases. The CDR3 length is 14 residues. In germline, CDR1 is SNHLY, CDR2 FYNNEI. CDR3 nucleotide sequence: TGTGCCAGCAGCCCTCTTGGCAGGGGAGACATTCAGTACTTC. Translation: CASSPLGRGDIQYF. The complete variable domain, with remaining parts taken from reference TRBV2 and TRBJ2-4, reads EPEVTQTPSHQVTQMGQEVILRCVPISNHLYFYWYRQILGQKVEFLVSFYNNEISEKSEIFDDQFSVERPDGSNFTLKIRSTKLEDSAMYFCASSPLGRGDIQYFGAGTRLSVL.

CDR3 DNA: TGTGCCAGCAGTAGGGCTCAGTATACGCAGTATTTT. Amino acids: CASSRAQYTQYF. The rearrangement links TRBV12-3 or TRBV12-4 to TRBJ2-3; the D is unclear. The CDR3 is 12 amino acids. The V end was cut by 5 bases, the J end by 7 bases, with 10 bases between.

The chain combines TRBV6-2 or TRBV6-3 with TRBJ2-7; D gene unclear. Germline CDR1 is MNHEY and CDR2 is SVGEGT. CDR3 length: 16 amino acids. V was cut by 2 bases and J by 3 bases, with 17 bases left in between. The CDR3 here is CASSYPQEPPVYEQYF. DNA for the CDR3: TGTGCCAGCAGTTACCCCCAAGAACCTCCGGTCTACGAGCAGTACTTC.

The V call is TRBV6-2 or TRBV6-3, the J call TRBJ1-5, with D tentatively TRBD1 (6 bases). Per germline, CDR1 MNHEY and CDR2 SVGEGT. The CDR3 totals 15 residues. Trimming took 5 bases from V and 7 from J, leaving 18 bases between them. The CDR3 protein is CASSPLNRVRQPQHF. The CDR3, as DNA: TGTGCCAGCAGTCCACTTAACAGGGTGCGACAGCCCCAGCATTTT.

The chain is built from TRBV19 and TRBJ2-3; D is perhaps TRBD2 (6 bases). With 5 bases removed from V and 2 bases from J, the gap between germline ends came to 14 bases. Germline V lookup: CDR1 LNHDA, CDR2 SQIVND (reference sequence). The CDR3 is 15 amino acids. CDR3 bases: TGTGCCAGTAGTGCGCCGGGAGTGGTCACAGATACGCAGTATTTT. Translation: CASSAPGVVTDTQYF.

The rearrangement links TRBV6-5 to TRBJ1-2; 7 bases align to TRBD1. This CDR3 spans 13 amino acids. CDR1 MNHEY and CDR2 SVGAGI come from the germline V gene. The trim removed 4 bases at V and 8 bases at J, leaving 7 bases unmatched. The chain's CDR3 is CASSLKQGYGYTF. The CDR3 DNA follows: TGTGCCAGCAGTTTGAAACAGGGGTACGGCTACACCTTC.

The J gene is TRBJ1-2, the V gene TRBV15, with D possibly being TRBD1 (5 bases). The CDR3 totals 13 residues. The germline V and J ends were trimmed by 2 bases and 8 bases, with 12 bases remaining between them. Germline-derived CDR1 and CDR2 are LNHNV and YYDKDF (reference sequence). For the CDR3, the DNA is TGTGCCACCAGCAGACAGGGTAAAGAGGGCTACACCTTC. Its protein product is CATSRQGKEGYTF.

This clone was recorded a few times. J is TRBJ2-7 and V is TRBV4-1, with 12 bases matching TRBD2. Germline V gene lookup returns CDR1 MGHRA and CDR2 YSYEKL. V lost 4 bases and J lost 3; bases outside the gene matches: 13. The CDR3 has 18 amino acids. CDR3: CASSPGLAGAIVVYEQYF. The CDR3 DNA is TGCGCCAGCAGCCCGGGACTAGCGGGCGCAATAGTCGTCTACGAGCAGTACTTC.

This clone came up a few times. The chain employs TRBV4-3 and TRBJ2-1; TRBD2 aligns across 11 bases. Germline V lookup: CDR1 LGHNA, CDR2 YSLEER. CDR3 length equals 17 residues. V shed 0 bases and J 6 bases; nucleotides not matched to a gene: 7. The CDR3 DNA reads TGCGCCAGCAGCCAAGAACGTAGCGGGGGGGCTAGCAATGAGCAGTTCTTC. It is translated as CASSQERSGGASNEQFF.

The chain joins TRBV3-1 (or the pseudogene TRBV3-2) to TRBJ2-7; 7 nucleotides line up with TRBD1. Germline CDR1 LGHDT, CDR2 YNNKEL (reference sequence). This CDR3 spans 12 amino acids. Unmatched junction bases numbered 5, after V lost 7 bases and J lost 5 bases. CDR3 residues: CASTTGVNEQYF. The CDR3 coding sequence is TGTGCCAGCACTACAGGGGTTAACGAGCAGTACTTC.

CDR3 in DNA: TGTGCCAGCAGTTCTCAGGGGTTCTTGGAGACCCAGTACTTC. It codes for CASSSQGFLETQYF. The chain has TRBV27 and TRBJ2-5; possible D gene TRBD1, 6 bases. The CDR3 has 14 amino acids. V lost 4 bases, J lost 5 bases, and 14 bases lay in between. Germline assignment: CDR1 MNHEY and CDR2 SMNVEV (reference sequence).

This clone appeared once. The rearrangement uses TRBV19 and TRBJ2-2; TRBD1 agrees at 9 bases. The CDR3 extends over 15 amino acids. V was clipped by 7 bases and J by 1 base; unmatched bases: 4. Germline CDR1 is LNHDA and CDR2 is SQIVND (reference sequence). The DNA of the CDR3 is TGTGCCAGTAAGACGGACAGGGGGAACACCGGGGAGCTGTTTTTT. It codes for CASKTDRGNTGELFF.

The chain is built from TRBV18 and TRBJ2-7, with TRBD2 as a possible D gene (6 bases). The germline V and J ends were trimmed by 3 bases and 2 bases, with 14 bases remaining between them. This CDR3 spans 15 amino acids. CDR1 and CDR2 (germline): KGHSH, LQKENI. The CDR3 DNA reads as TGTGCCAGCTCACCTGCGTCTGGGGGGACCTACGAGCAGTACTTC. Translation gives CASSPASGGTYEQYF.

The CDR3 here is CASSLGTRNTEAFF. The CDR3 DNA reads as TGTGCCAGCAGCTTGGGGACACGGAACACTGAAGCTTTCTTT. The genes are TRBV13 and TRBJ1-1; possibly TRBD1 for D (6 bases). This CDR3 region has 14 residues. Germline V gene lookup returns CDR1 PRHDT and CDR2 FYEKMQ (reference sequence). Trimming pared 3 bases from V and 1 base from J, leaving 9 bases between.

The chain is built from TRBV5-1 and TRBJ2-5, with 12 bases that match TRBD2. The CDR3 loop spans 16 amino acids. With V trimmed by 0 bases and J by 4 bases, 4 bases remained unmatched. Germline CDR1 is SGHRS and CDR2 is YFSETQ. The CDR3 is CASSLVPSGGAETQYF. The CDR3 DNA is TGCGCCAGCAGCTTGGTGCCTAGCGGGGGGGCAGAGACCCAGTACTTC.

The gene calls are TRBV6-5 and TRBJ2-7; D uncertain. Trimming pared 5 bases from V and 3 bases from J, leaving 11 bases between. Germline values: CDR1 MNHEY, CDR2 SVGAGI. There are 13 residues in the CDR3. This CDR3 is CASSPPSLYEQYF. In nucleotides, the CDR3 is TGTGCCAGCAGTCCACCCTCTCTCTACGAGCAGTACTTC.

The rearrangement links TRBV2 to TRBJ2-5, with D perhaps TRBD1 (5 bases). V was cut by 2 bases and J by 11 bases, with 15 bases left in between. The CDR3 runs 13 residues. Germline CDR1 and CDR2: SNHLY and FYNNEI. The CDR3 sequence: CASSEWSQGIQYF. As DNA, the CDR3 is TGTGCCAGCAGTGAATGGTCGCAGGGAATTCAGTACTTC.

The genes are TRBV7-2 and TRBJ1-1; no clear D gene. The CDR3 length is 15 residues. Germline V lookup: CDR1 SGHTA, CDR2 FQGNSA. V lost 0 bases and J lost 5, with 13 bases in between. CDR3 sequence reads: CASSLASGRRTEAFF. CDR3 nucleotide sequence: TGTGCCAGCAGCTTAGCGTCCGGACGGCGGACTGAAGCTTTCTTT. Looking up the rest from reference TRBV7-2 and TRBJ1-1 gives the full variable domain: GAGVSQSPSNKVTEKGKDVELRCDPISGHTALYWYRQSLGQGLEFLIYFQGNSAPDKSGLPSDRFSAERTGGSVSTLTIQRTQQEDSAVYLCASSLASGRRTEAFFGQGTRLTVV.

The rearrangement links TRBV11-2 to TRBJ2-1, with D hard to call. V was pared by 5 bases and J by 7 bases, with 15 bases between. In germline, CDR1 is SGHAT, CDR2 FQNNGV. The CDR3 runs 14 residues. CDR3 residues: CASSPRSGGNEQFF. CDR3 DNA: TGTGCCAGCAGCCCTAGATCGGGTGGGAATGAGCAGTTCTTC. Full variable domain (remainder filled in from reference TRBV11-2 and TRBJ2-1): EAGVAQSPRYKIIEKRQSVAFWCNPISGHATLYWYQQILGQGPKLLIQFQNNGVVDDSQLPKDRFSAERLKGVDSTLKIQPAKLEDSAVYLCASSPRSGGNEQFFGPGTRLTVL.

The V and J genes are TRBV29-1 and TRBJ2-5; 9 bases are a match to TRBD2. The CDR3 spans 13 residues. The germline V gene encodes CDR1 SQVTM and CDR2 ANQGSEA. V was pared by 7 bases and J by 4 bases, with 7 bases of the junction left unmatched. CDR3: CSGKIAGVETQYF. As DNA, the CDR3 is TGCAGCGGCAAGATAGCGGGAGTAGAGACCCAGTACTTC.

The genes are TRBV3-1 (or the pseudogene TRBV3-2) and TRBJ1-1, with TRBD1 identical over 9 bases. V trimming: 6 bases; J trimming: 2 bases; junction bases outside the gene matches: 10. The CDR3 is 16 residues long. Germline assignment: CDR1 LGHDT and CDR2 YNNKEL (reference sequence). The CDR3 DNA follows: TGTGCCAGCAGTGGCGGGACAGGGACGAAAAACACTGAAGCTTTCTTT. Encoded protein: CASSGGTGTKNTEAFF.

The chain recombines TRBV19 with TRBJ2-2; maybe TRBD2 (5 bases). Trimming removed 4 bases at V and 5 bases at J, with 11 bases between. In germline, CDR1 is LNHDA, CDR2 SQIVND (reference sequence). The CDR3 totals 14 residues. The CDR3, as DNA: TGTGCCAGTAGTACGGCTAGCAGTACCGGGGAGCTGTTTTTT. It is translated as CASSTASSTGELFF.

The chain has TRBV19 and TRBJ2-2, with D possibly called TRBD1 or TRBD2 (5 bases each). Germline loops: CDR1 LNHDA, CDR2 SQIVND (reference sequence). CDR3 length equals 15 residues. Trimming removed 3 bases from V and 7 bases from J, with 15 bases in between. This chain's CDR3 is CASSMRVGVGGELFF. CDR3 DNA sequence: TGTGCCAGTAGTATGAGGGTGGGGGTCGGCGGGGAGCTGTTTTTT.

The chain couples TRBV7-9 to TRBJ1-2; TRBD1 might be the D (6 bases). V was cut by 1 base and J by 6 bases, with 21 bases left in between. CDR3 length: 17 residues. CDR1 is SEHNR and CDR2 is FQNEAQ in the germline V gene (reference sequence). The CDR3 DNA is TGTGCCAGCAGCTTAGGGCCCGAATATGGAGGGGGTAATGGCTACACCTTC. The encoded protein is CASSLGPEYGGGNGYTF.

The chain has TRBV6-5 and TRBJ2-4, with 7 bases aligning to TRBD1. V gave up 4 bases and J gave up 1 base; unmatched junction bases: 7. The CDR3 totals 16 residues. CDR1 and CDR2 (germline): MNHEY, SVGAGI. The CDR3 loop is CASSSGQRTAKNIQYF. The CDR3 bases are TGTGCCAGCAGTTCGGGACAGCGGACGGCCAAAAACATTCAGTACTTC.

The V and J genes are TRBV20-1 and TRBJ1-4; maybe TRBD1 (5 bases). The germline V gene encodes CDR1 DFQATT and CDR2 SNEGSKA (reference sequence). The CDR3 is 17 amino acids. Trimming removed 3 bases from V and 3 bases from J, with 20 bases in between. CDR3: CSASNSRRSGSNEKLFF. CDR3 DNA: TGCAGTGCTAGTAACTCCCGACGTTCAGGGTCTAATGAAAAACTGTTTTTT.

The CDR3 loop reads CASPPSGELSGQPQHF. As DNA, the CDR3 is TGTGCCAGCCCGCCCTCGGGGGAACTGAGCGGTCAGCCCCAGCATTTT. This sequence joins TRBV28 and TRBJ1-5; possibly TRBD1 for D (5 bases). Trimming shortened V by 8 bases and J by 6 bases, and 23 bases separated the two germline ends. The CDR3 is 16 residues long. Germline CDR1 MDHEN, CDR2 SYDVKM.

V gene TRBV15 combines with J gene TRBJ2-7, with 7 nucleotides matching TRBD1. The J segment lost 4 bases and the V segment lost 1 base, leaving 4 bases of the junction unmatched. This CDR3 has 14 residues. Germline values: CDR1 LNHNV, CDR2 YYDKDF (reference sequence). CDR3: CATSRVDRAYEQYF. The CDR3 coding sequence is TGTGCCACCAGCAGAGTCGACAGGGCTTACGAGCAGTACTTC. Supplemented by reference TRBV15 and TRBJ2-7, the full variable domain reads DAMVIQNPRYQVTQFGKPVTLSCSQTLNHNVMYWYQQKSSQAPKLLFHYYDKDFNNEADTPDNFQSRRPNTSFCFLDIRSPGLGDTAMYLCATSRVDRAYEQYFGPGTRLTVT.